This T cell receptor beta chain was found in a study of cytomegalovirus exposure and HLA in healthy donors. Broader study findings: A few CMV-associated chains proved CMV antigen-specific in vitro.

This CDR3 spans 15 amino acids. CDR1 and CDR2 from the germline V gene are SEHNR and FQNEAQ (reference sequence). V dropped 1 base and J dropped 9; count of bases not matched to a gene: 10. Points on this clone: Its antigen is unidentified.

Donors came from a validation cohort of over a hundred subjects, distinct from the first 666-subject cohort. The method was immunoSEQ multiplex PCR; TCRdb's version includes in-frame clones alone and lacks a portion of them. The data contain around 250,000 clones, around 90% of them singletons. Sequenced: PBMCs. The source of this sequence is a woman between 18 and 29 years old in good health and CMV-seronegative. The chain recombines TRBV7-9 with TRBJ2-5; 8 nucleotides line up with TRBD1. CDR3: CASSLGDRPGVAQYF. CDR3 nucleotide sequence: TGTGCCAGCAGCTTAGGGGACAGGCCAGGGGTGGCCCAGTACTTC.